This entry lists 32 T cell receptor beta chains sequenced from one sample in a study of patients and donors after allogeneic stem cell transplantation. TCRdb processed the RT-PCR reads anew with MiXCR; each CDR3 protein has one entry. The sample yields roughly 150,000 distinct CDR3 sequences, more than 20% seen once. Sequenced sample: blood, either unsorted or a sorted T cell fraction (not recorded which). These TCRs come from a human donor who was either an allogeneic HSCT recipient or a stem cell or donor lymphocyte infusion donor (not recorded which). It is not recorded whose cells these are; they may come from a transplant donor.

The gene calls are TRBV5-1 and TRBJ2-2; tentatively, D is TRBD1 (5 bases). The V gene lost 6 bases and the J gene lost 3 bases, with 24 bases spanning the gap. The CDR3 runs to 18 residues. Germline-derived CDR1 and CDR2 are SGHRS and YFSETQ. This CDR3 reads CASTRETPRTQDTGELFF. CDR3 DNA sequence: TGCGCCAGCACCCGAGAGACCCCCCGGACACAAGACACCGGGGAGCTGTTTTTT.

The rearrangement uses TRBV4-3 and TRBJ2-1; the match to TRBD2 covers 9 bases. The CDR3 is 17 residues long. CDR1 is LGHNA and CDR2 is YSLEER in the germline V gene. With 1 base clipped from V and 7 bases from J, the junction kept 11 bases outside the gene matches. CDR3: CASSQVWREGGKNEQFF. The CDR3 region has the DNA TGCGCCAGCAGCCAAGTGTGGCGGGAGGGAGGTAAGAATGAGCAGTTCTTC.

The chain uses TRBV19 and TRBJ2-2, with no clear D. V was cut by 2 bases and J by 5 bases, with 6 bases left in between. This CDR3 region has 13 residues. From germline, CDR1 is LNHDA and CDR2 SQIVND (reference sequence). CDR3 sequence (DNA): TGTGCCAGTAGTATACGGCGGACCGGGGAGCTGTTTTTT. Translation gives CASSIRRTGELFF. The variable domain in full, with the rest retrieved from reference TRBV19 and TRBJ2-2, is DGGITQSPKYLFRKEGQNVTLSCEQNLNHDAMYWYRQDPGQGLRLIYYSQIVNDFQKGDIAEGYSVSREKKESFPLTVTSAQKNPTAFYLCASSIRRTGELFFGEGSRLTVL.

This clonotype was detected ten times or more. The V call is TRBV5-1, the J call TRBJ1-1, with TRBD1 as a possible D gene (5 bases). CDR3 length: 15 residues. Germline V lookup: CDR1 SGHRS, CDR2 YFSETQ. Trimming left V 4 bases short and J 0 bases short, with 13 bases between. The CDR3 loop reads CASSAGLGMNTEAFF. In DNA form, the CDR3 reads TGCGCCAGCAGCGCGGGACTGGGGATGAACACTGAAGCTTTCTTT.

By sample fraction, this clonotype is medium-sized. This chain links TRBV24-1 with TRBJ1-5; no clear D gene. Trimming shortened V by 4 bases and J by 4 bases, and 4 bases separated the two germline ends. Germline V gene lookup returns CDR1 KGHDR and CDR2 SFDVKD. The CDR3 has 12 residues. The CDR3, as DNA: TGTGCCACCAGTGACACGAATCAGCCCCAGCATTTT. It translates to CATSDTNQPQHF.

This clonotype has more than one count but fewer than ten. V usage is TRBV5-6 and J usage is TRBJ1-2; 7 nucleotides agree with TRBD1. In germline, CDR1 is SGHDT, CDR2 YYEEEE. CDR3 length: 13 residues. Trimming removed 1 base from V and 8 bases from J; junction bases left unmatched: 5. This CDR3 is CASSLQGVEGYTF. The CDR3 DNA sequence: TGTGCCAGCAGCTTGCAGGGGGTGGAAGGCTACACCTTC.

This chain connects TRBV18 to TRBJ1-6, with 7 bases lining up with TRBD1. In germline, CDR1 is KGHSH, CDR2 LQKENI. CDR3 length equals 13 residues. Trimming removed 3 bases from V and 10 bases from J; junction bases left unmatched: 3. The CDR3 region has the DNA TGTGCCAGCTCACCCGGACAGGAATCACCCCTCCACTTT. This sequence encodes CASSPGQESPLHF. Combining the CDR3 with reference TRBV18 and TRBJ1-6 gives the whole variable domain NAGVMQNPRHLVRRRGQEARLRCSPMKGHSHVYWYRQLPEEGLKFMVYLQKENIIDESGMPKERFSAEFPKEGPSILRIQQVVRGDSAAYFCASSPGQESPLHFGNGTRLTVT.

In this sample, this clonotype turned up a few times. V usage is TRBV12-3 or TRBV12-4 and J usage is TRBJ2-2, with D perhaps matching TRBD1 (5 bases). With 2 bases removed from V and 6 bases from J, the gap between germline ends came to 10 bases. This CDR3 is 14 amino acids long. The CDR3 nucleotides read TGTGCCAGCAGTTTACAGGGCAGGGCCGGGGAGCTGTTTTTT. As protein: CASSLQGRAGELFF.

V gene TRBV6-6 combines with J gene TRBJ2-3, with D unclear. V lost 2 bases and J 7 bases, leaving 13 bases between the germline ends. The CDR3 spans 14 residues. Germline CDR1 MNHNY, CDR2 SVGAGI (reference sequence). The CDR3 protein is CASSYPGTQNTQYF. The CDR3 DNA follows: TGTGCCAGCAGTTACCCTGGTACCCAAAATACGCAGTATTTT.

J is TRBJ2-7 and V is TRBV5-6; D is unresolved. Germline V gene sequence: CDR1 SGHDT, CDR2 YYEEEE. The CDR3 consists of 16 residues. The V gene lost 0 bases and the J gene lost 0 bases, with 13 bases spanning the gap. Here the CDR3 reads CASSLGSQAYSYEQYF. CDR3 DNA: TGTGCCAGCAGCTTGGGGTCCCAGGCATACTCCTACGAGCAGTACTTC.

This clonotype was seen many times. The genes are TRBV20-1 and TRBJ1-6; the match to TRBD1 covers 7 bases. Trimming removed 5 bases from V and 0 bases from J; junction bases left unmatched: 7. The CDR3 sequence is 16 residues long. Germline-derived CDR1 and CDR2 are DFQATT and SNEGSKA (reference sequence). The DNA for the CDR3 is TGCAGTGCTCGGACAGGTTCCCGCTCCTATAATTCACCCCTCCACTTT. This codes for CSARTGSRSYNSPLHF.

A single count supports this clonotype. The gene calls are TRBV5-1 and TRBJ2-1; TRBD2 agrees at 10 bases. J was trimmed by 6 bases and V by 2 bases; bases with no gene match: 2. This CDR3 is built from 14 residues. Germline V lookup: CDR1 SGHRS, CDR2 YFSETQ. The CDR3 loop reads CASSFLAGVNEQFF. Here the CDR3 DNA reads TGCGCCAGCAGCTTCCTAGCGGGAGTCAATGAGCAGTTCTTC.

The CDR3 here is CASSSPGGYEQYF. For the CDR3, the DNA is TGCGCCAGCAGCTCTCCAGGGGGCTACGAGCAGTACTTC. The chain recombines TRBV5-1 with TRBJ2-7; TRBD1 aligns across 7 bases. V lost 3 bases, J lost 3 bases, and 3 bases stayed unmatched. The CDR3 spans 13 residues. CDR1 and CDR2 (germline): SGHRS, YFSETQ. Using reference TRBV5-1 and TRBJ2-7 for the parts outside the CDR3, the full variable domain is KAGVTQTPRYLIKTRGQQVTLSCSPISGHRSVSWYQQTPGQGLQFLFEYFSETQRNKGNFPGRFSGRQFSNSRSEMNVSTLELGDSALYLCASSSPGGYEQYFGPGTRLTVT.

This clonotype appeared a few times. V and J are TRBV20-1 and TRBJ1-2; possibly TRBD1 for D (5 bases). V gave up 5 bases and J gave up 4 bases, with 8 bases separating them. Germline CDR1 and CDR2: DFQATT and SNEGSKA (reference sequence). The CDR3 has 11 amino acids. DNA for the CDR3: TGCAGTGCTTGGGACCGCTATGGCTACACCTTC. Translating it yields CSAWDRYGYTF.

DNA of the CDR3: TGTGCCAGCAGCGTAATAGGGACCTACAATGAGCAGTTCTTC. Its protein product is CASSVIGTYNEQFF. The V and J genes are TRBV27 and TRBJ2-1; D unresolved. V was shortened by 6 bases and J by 2 bases, with 11 bases between the two germline ends. Germline V lookup: CDR1 MNHEY, CDR2 SMNVEV (reference sequence). CDR3 length: 14 amino acids.

This clonotype has just a few counts. The rearrangement links TRBV28 to TRBJ1-6, with a tentative D call TRBD1 (5 bases). This CDR3 has 11 residues. Trimming removed 6 bases from V and 9 bases from J, with 6 bases in between. In germline, CDR1 is MDHEN, CDR2 SYDVKM. The CDR3 DNA sequence: TGTGCCAGCAGAGGGGCTTCACCCCTCCACTTT. It encodes CASRGASPLHF.

V is TRBV5-1 and J is TRBJ2-7; 8 bases map to TRBD1. Germline CDR1 and CDR2: SGHRS and YFSETQ. V lost 5 bases to trimming and J lost 4 bases; unmatched junction nucleotides: 14. The CDR3 has 16 amino acids. The CDR3 nucleotides read TGCGCCAGCAGACCGCCCAGGGGGCGAAGTCTATACGAGCAGTACTTC. This gives the protein CASRPPRGRSLYEQYF. Full variable domain (missing parts from reference TRBV5-1 and TRBJ2-7): KAGVTQTPRYLIKTRGQQVTLSCSPISGHRSVSWYQQTPGQGLQFLFEYFSETQRNKGNFPGRFSGRQFSNSRSEMNVSTLELGDSALYLCASRPPRGRSLYEQYFGPGTRLTVT.

This clonotype was observed a few times. The rearrangement links TRBV12-3 or TRBV12-4 to TRBJ2-7; 9 bases are shared with TRBD2. The CDR3 sequence is 15 residues long. V shed 3 bases and J 3 bases; nucleotides not matched to a gene: 6. The CDR3 nucleotides read TGTGCCAGCAGTTTTGGCGCTAGCGGGGACTACGAGCAGTACTTC. Its translation: CASSFGASGDYEQYF.

Ten or more counts support this clonotype. V is TRBV20-1 and J is TRBJ1-3; D not resolved. Germline CDR1 and CDR2: DFQATT and SNEGSKA (reference sequence). The CDR3 has 15 amino acids. Trimming stripped 5 bases from V and 1 base from J, with 15 bases between. The CDR3 bases are TGCAGTGCTCCCCGTCATCAAAGTTCTGGAAACACCATATATTTT. It specifies CSAPRHQSSGNTIYF.

This clonotype occurred a few times. This chain joins TRBV19 and TRBJ1-5; D gene ambiguous. CDR3 length: 13 residues. Germline V lookup: CDR1 LNHDA, CDR2 SQIVND (reference sequence). V was pared by 5 bases and J by 2 bases, with 7 bases between. The DNA of the CDR3 is TGTGCCAGTAGTGCAGGCCGCAATCAGCCCCAGCATTTT. Its protein product is CASSAGRNQPQHF.

The chain recombines TRBV9 with TRBJ2-5, with D possibly TRBD1 on 6 matching bases. V was clipped by 0 bases and J by 9 bases, with 15 bases between them. Germline CDR1 SGDLS, CDR2 YYNGEE. The CDR3 length is 14 residues. The CDR3 sequence: CASSVGLPEGAQYF. CDR3 coding DNA: TGTGCCAGCAGCGTAGGGCTCCCAGAGGGGGCCCAGTACTTC.

The rearrangement uses TRBV3-1 and TRBJ2-1, with TRBD2 matching 9 bases. Germline-derived CDR1 and CDR2 are LGHDT and YNNKEL (reference sequence). This CDR3 spans 14 amino acids. V lost 7 bases to trimming and J lost 10 bases; unmatched junction nucleotides: 11. Here the CDR3 DNA reads TGTGCCAGCACCGCCAGCCTAGCGGGGCGCGAGCAGTTCTTC. It encodes CASTASLAGREQFF.

This rearrangement joins TRBV12-3 or TRBV12-4 to TRBJ2-7; D uncertain. V was trimmed by 5 bases and J by 3 bases, leaving 11 bases between them. CDR3 size: 13 residues. CDR3 nucleotide sequence: TGTGCCAGCAGTCCCCCCCTGCGCTACGAGCAGTACTTC. It translates to CASSPPLRYEQYF.

The rearrangement joins TRBV12-3 or TRBV12-4 to TRBJ1-5; 9 nucleotides agree with TRBD1. The CDR3 has 16 residues. V lost 1 base, J lost 0 bases, and 1 base stayed unmatched. CDR3 sequence reads: CASSLVDRGSNQPQHF. The CDR3 DNA follows: TGTGCCAGCAGTTTAGTGGACAGGGGTAGCAATCAGCCCCAGCATTTT.

This clonotype was found a few times. The chain employs TRBV20-1 and TRBJ2-7; tentative D call: TRBD1 (6 bases). The CDR3 length is 11 residues. Germline V gene sequence: CDR1 DFQATT, CDR2 SNEGSKA (reference sequence). The CDR3 DNA is TGCAGCGGGACACCCACCTACGAGCAGTACTTC. Its translation is CSGTPTYEQYF.

This clonotype appeared a few times. The chain is built from TRBV2 and TRBJ2-2; no reliable D call. The CDR3 consists of 17 residues. Trimming left V 3 bases short and J 2 bases short, with 16 bases between. Germline V gene lookup returns CDR1 SNHLY and CDR2 FYNNEI. In DNA form, the CDR3 reads TGTGCCAGCAGTGAGTTGCCTGAATCCTTTAACACCGGGGAGCTGTTTTTT. It translates to CASSELPESFNTGELFF.

This clonotype was detected only a few times. The chain has TRBV12-3 or TRBV12-4 and TRBJ2-2; possibly TRBD1 or TRBD2 for D (5 bases each). The CDR3 consists of 15 residues. Trimming cost V 3 bases and J 4 bases, with 12 bases left between them. The CDR3 region is CASSFRRDATGELFF. The CDR3 DNA follows: TGTGCCAGCAGTTTCCGCAGGGACGCCACCGGGGAGCTGTTTTTT.

This clonotype appeared a few times. This chain links TRBV7-2 with TRBJ2-1; 7 nucleotides align to TRBD2. CDR1 is SGHTA, CDR2 FQGNSA, per germline. The CDR3 has 16 amino acids. V lost 5 bases to trimming and J lost 5 bases; unmatched junction nucleotides: 12. In nucleotides, the CDR3 is TGTGCCAGCAGCCTACCCGGGGCTAGCGGACACAATGAGCAGTTCTTC. Its translation: CASSLPGASGHNEQFF. Full variable domain (missing parts from reference TRBV7-2 and TRBJ2-1): GAGVSQSPSNKVTEKGKDVELRCDPISGHTALYWYRQSLGQGLEFLIYFQGNSAPDKSGLPSDRFSAERTGGSVSTLTIQRTQQEDSAVYLCASSLPGASGHNEQFFGPGTRLTVL.

The chain employs TRBV20-1 and TRBJ1-1, with TRBD1 matching over 7 bases. The CDR3 totals 12 residues. Germline CDR1 and CDR2: DFQATT and SNEGSKA (reference sequence). V shed 0 bases and J 10 bases; nucleotides not matched to a gene: 5. CDR3 coding DNA: TGCAGTGCTAGAGATGCGGGGGACAGAGCTTTCTTT. Residues: CSARDAGDRAFF.

The chain recombines TRBV25-1 with TRBJ2-5; 8 bases line up with TRBD1. CDR3 length: 14 amino acids. Germline loops: CDR1 MGHDK, CDR2 SYGVNS. V trimming: 5 bases; J trimming: 4 bases; junction bases outside the gene matches: 6. CDR3 sequence: CASSRTDRVETQYF. The CDR3 DNA is TGTGCCAGCAGTCGAACGGACAGGGTAGAGACCCAGTACTTC. Complete variable domain (other parts from reference TRBV25-1 and TRBJ2-5): EADIYQTPRYLVIGTGKKITLECSQTMGHDKMYWYQQDPGMELHLIHYSYGVNSTEKGDLSSESTVSRIRTEHFPLTLESARPSHTSQYLCASSRTDRVETQYFGPGTRLLVL.

The chain links TRBV14 to TRBJ1-6, with D perhaps TRBD1 (5 bases). V shed 3 bases and J shed 7 bases, with 7 bases lying between them. CDR3 length: 13 residues. Germline V gene sequence: CDR1 SGHDN, CDR2 FVKESK. The CDR3 coding sequence is TGTGCCAGCAGCCAGCAGGGCAATTCACCCCTCCACTTT. Amino acids: CASSQQGNSPLHF. Complete variable domain (other parts from reference TRBV14 and TRBJ1-6): EAGVTQFPSHSVIEKGQTVTLRCDPISGHDNLYWYRRVMGKEIKFLLHFVKESKQDESGMPNNRFLAERTGGTYSTLKVQPAELEDSGVYFCASSQQGNSPLHFGNGTRLTVT.

A few counts support this clonotype. CDR3 amino acids: CASSLAVTGEGYTF. The CDR3 DNA reads as TGTGCCAGCAGCTTAGCTGTAACAGGAGAGGGCTACACCTTC. The rearrangement links TRBV11-3 to TRBJ1-2; D is perhaps TRBD1 (5 bases). CDR3 length equals 14 residues. Trimming took off 1 base at V and 8 bases at J, with 14 bases between the two ends. The V gene's germline CDR1 is SGHNT and CDR2 YENEEA.